The T cell receptor beta chain described here comes from a study of a mutant IDH1 vaccine in newly diagnosed glioma. Study information: Beginning 4-6 weeks after radiotherapy alone, or with temozolomide cycles, vaccination took place. Treated patients had a mean age of about 44 years and an approximately 62% male, roughly 40% female split. Findings and limits, study-wide: The authors found pseudoprogression apparently unrelated to changes in top peripheral T cell clonotypes. Among all patients, vaccine-induced immune responses occurred in roughly 93%.

A word on this clone: Its antigen is undetermined.

TCRdb's copy holds only in-frame clones and misses some; the assay was immunoSEQ multiplex PCR. Of roughly 62,000 clones listed, 84% are singletons. V shed 1 base, J shed 4 bases, and the junction held 12 bases outside the gene matches. The CDR3 is 17 amino acids. Per the germline V gene, CDR1 is SQVTM and CDR2 is ANQGSEA. Time point noted: week 5, during vaccination. Each dose of the vaccine consisted of 300 ug of mutant IDH1 20-mer peptide, with topical imiquimod. Here the sequenced sample was PBMCs, taken from a glioma patient whose treatment included an IDH1 peptide vaccine. The chain uses TRBV29-1 and TRBJ2-5; 10 bases line up with TRBD2. The clonotype was recovered from a woman aged 50 to 65 with glioma. This CDR3 is CSVEGLLVAGGGETQYF. In DNA form, the CDR3 reads TGCAGCGTTGAAGGTCTATTGGTAGCGGGGGGCGGAGAGACCCAGTACTTC.